These T cell receptor beta chains were read from a single sample in a study of cytomegalovirus exposure and HLA in healthy donors. Profiling relied on immunoSEQ multiplex PCR, and the TCRdb table lists in-frame clones only, not all of them. This sample has just under 95,000 clones, with roughly 80% found just once. Specimen: PBMCs. The receptors come from a girl aged 2-10 years in good health and CMV-seropositive. CDR3s include the opening cysteine and the closing phenylalanine or tryptophan. D genes are given only for firm matches. Clone size is given for some rows only: seen once, a few or many times, or a class if the clone is expanded.

j_call clone_size d_call v_call cdr3_aa cdr3_nt
TRBJ1-1 . . TRBV15 CATRWSDSDTEAFF TGTGCCACCAGATGGAGTGATTCGGACACTGAAGCTTTCTTT
TRBJ2-1 . . TRBV11-2 CASSLEGSSYNEQFF TGTGCCAGCAGCTTAGAGGGCAGCTCCTACAATGAGCAGTTCTTC
TRBJ1-5 . . TRBV6-6 CASSTGNSNQPQHF TGTGCCAGCAGTACAGGAAATAGCAATCAGCCCCAGCATTTT
TRBJ2-2 once . TRBV7-9 CASSLRDKNTGELFF TGTGCCAGCAGCTTAAGGGACAAGAACACCGGGGAGCTGTTTTTT
TRBJ2-7 . . TRBV6-1 CATTTGDYYEQYF TGTGCCACTACGACAGGGGACTACTACGAGCAGTACTTC
TRBJ1-2 . . TRBV15 CATSRDRGLSGYGYTF TGTGCCACCAGCAGAGATCGAGGACTGAGTGGCTATGGCTACACCTTC
TRBJ1-1 . . TRBV5-8 CASDRDSNTEAFF TGTGCCAGTGACCGGGACTCGAACACTGAAGCTTTCTTT
TRBJ2-5 . . TRBV9 CASSGGRTQYF TGTGCCAGCAGCGGCGGGCGGACCCAGTACTTC
TRBJ1-1 . . TRBV27 CASSLSRGLNTEAFF TGTGCCAGCAGTTTATCTCGGGGATTGAACACTGAAGCTTTCTTT
TRBJ2-2 . . TRBV6-6 CASTRSRTANTGELFF TGTGCCAGCACCCGAAGTAGGACAGCGAACACCGGGGAGCTGTTTTTT
TRBJ1-3 . . TRBV6-5 CASSYSGQVGNTIYF TGTGCCAGCAGTTACTCTGGGCAGGTTGGAAACACCATATATTTT
TRBJ2-1 . TRBD2 TRBV10-3 CAISELAGAEQFF TGTGCCATCAGTGAATTAGCGGGAGCTGAGCAGTTCTTC
TRBJ1-5 . . TRBV7-9 CASSLAGSLNQPQHF TGTGCCAGCAGCTTGGCCGGGTCCCTAAATCAGCCCCAGCATTTT
TRBJ1-5 . TRBD1 TRBV28 CASSRGTGGGQPQHF TGTGCCAGCAGCCGAGGGACAGGGGGCGGTCAGCCCCAGCATTTT
TRBJ1-1 . . TRBV6-1 CASSSGITEAFF TGTGCCAGCAGCTCGGGGATCACTGAAGCTTTCTTT
TRBJ2-2 . . TRBV2 CASSRGQPGELFF TGTGCCAGCAGCCGCGGGCAACCCGGGGAGCTGTTTTTT
TRBJ2-1 . . TRBV5-1 CASKPRRINEQFF TGCGCCAGCAAACCCCGCAGAATCAATGAGCAGTTCTTC
TRBJ2-1 . TRBD2 TRBV11-3 CASSAGDPNEQFF TGTGCCAGCTCGGCGGGAGACCCCAATGAGCAGTTCTTC
TRBJ2-7 . TRBD2 TRBV18 CASSPGLAGERAYEQYF TGTGCCAGCTCACCGGGGCTAGCGGGAGAACGGGCCTACGAGCAGTACTTC
TRBJ2-7 few TRBD2 TRBV19 CAGRLAGSSYEQYF TGTGCCGGCAGACTAGCGGGCAGCTCCTACGAGCAGTACTTC
TRBJ1-2 . TRBD1 TRBV5-1 CASTRAGGDYGYTF TGCGCCAGCACCAGGGCAGGGGGAGACTATGGCTACACCTTC
TRBJ2-1 once TRBD2 TRBV6-4 CASSASGTSSNEQFF TGTGCCAGCAGTGCCTCCGGGACTAGTAGTAATGAGCAGTTCTTC
TRBJ1-1 few . TRBV19 CATGTLDTEAFF TGTGCTACCGGGACACTGGACACTGAAGCTTTCTTT
TRBJ2-3 . TRBD2 TRBV9 CASSVGRGSDTQYF TGTGCCAGCAGCGTAGGGCGGGGGTCAGATACGCAGTATTTT
TRBJ2-3 . . TRBV15 CATSRGERVNTDTQYF TGTGCCACCAGCAGAGGGGAGCGGGTCAACACAGATACGCAGTATTTT
TRBJ2-1 . . TRBV5-4 CASSTRGEGSYNEQFF TGTGCCAGCAGCACCAGGGGAGAGGGCTCCTACAATGAGCAGTTCTTC
TRBJ1-2 once TRBD1 TRBV5-4 CATRDRAGYTF TGTGCCACCAGGGACAGGGCTGGCTACACCTTC
TRBJ1-2 few TRBD1 TRBV10-3 CAAGTAYGYTF TGTGCCGCTGGGACAGCCTATGGCTACACCTTC
TRBJ2-2 . . TRBV7-3 CASSLSGGLGGGELFF TGTGCCAGCAGCTTAAGTGGGGGCCTCGGCGGCGGGGAGCTGTTTTTT
TRBJ2-3 few TRBD2 TRBV28 CAAQLGGSDTQYF TGTGCCGCCCAGCTCGGCGGGAGTGATACGCAGTATTTT
TRBJ1-1 once . TRBV30 CAWSPGTGEAFF TGTGCCTGGAGTCCAGGTACCGGTGAAGCTTTCTTT
TRBJ1-1 . . TRBV7-2 CASSLQMNTEAFF TGTGCCAGCAGCTTACAGATGAACACTGAAGCTTTCTTT
TRBJ1-2 . . TRBV28 CATCYLAGLGTNYTF TGTGCCACCTGTTATTTGGCAGGGCTGGGAACGAACTACACCTTC
TRBJ2-4 . TRBD2 TRBV9 CASSPPGGSNIQYF TGTGCCAGCAGCCCCCCGGGGGGTTCAAACATTCAGTACTTC
TRBJ1-1 . . TRBV7-9 CASSPGQITEAFF TGTGCCAGCAGTCCAGGACAGATCACTGAAGCTTTCTTT
TRBJ1-2 few . TRBV9 CASGVRHSREISYGYTF TGTGCCAGCGGGGTAAGACACAGCAGGGAAATAAGCTATGGCTACACCTTC
TRBJ2-1 . TRBD2 TRBV7-6 CASSLEPLLAGGPDEQFF TGTGCCAGCAGCTTAGAACCACTGCTAGCGGGAGGGCCTGATGAGCAGTTCTTC
TRBJ2-3 . TRBD2 TRBV2 CASILMIAGGSDTQYF TGTGCCAGCATTTTGATGATTGCGGGAGGTTCAGATACGCAGTATTTT
TRBJ2-5 . . TRBV18 CASSPRRDLQETQYF TGTGCCAGCTCACCAAGACGGGACTTGCAAGAGACCCAGTACTTC
TRBJ2-3 once . TRBV5-1 CASSLIGGSTDTQYF TGCGCCAGCAGCTTGATAGGGGGTAGCACAGATACGCAGTATTTT
TRBJ2-3 . TRBD1 TRBV7-9 CASSLATGLTDTQYF TGTGCCAGCAGCTTAGCGACAGGGCTAACAGATACGCAGTATTTT
TRBJ1-1 . . TRBV25-1 CASTLENTEAFF TGTGCCAGCACCCTAGAGAACACTGAAGCTTTCTTT
TRBJ2-3 few . TRBV28 CASSLSLPVSLATRTDTQYF TGTGCCAGCAGTTTATCCCTGCCCGTATCTCTAGCGACCCGCACAGATACGCAGTATTTT
TRBJ1-1 . TRBD1 TRBV9 CASSPRDRELDTEAFF TGTGCCAGCAGCCCCCGGGACAGGGAGCTCGACACTGAAGCTTTCTTT
TRBJ1-3 few . TRBV7-6 CASSSGFSGNTIYF TGTGCCAGCAGCTCCGGGTTCTCTGGAAACACCATATATTTT
TRBJ1-2 . TRBD1 TRBV6-1 CASSEDRGRGGYTF TGTGCCAGCAGTGAAGACAGGGGAAGAGGTGGCTACACCTTC
TRBJ1-2 . . TRBV28 CASSSDSYGYTF TGTGCCAGCAGTTCGGACAGCTATGGCTACACCTTC
TRBJ1-4 . TRBD1 TRBV6-6 CASSYSGGQGEKLFF TGTGCCAGCAGTTACTCAGGGGGCCAGGGAGAAAAACTGTTTTTT
TRBJ2-7 . . TRBV7-9 CASSLGDWGSYEQYF TGTGCCAGCAGCTTAGGGGACTGGGGCTCCTACGAGCAGTACTTC
TRBJ2-3 . TRBD2 TRBV7-2 CASSFRGLAEPTDTQYF TGTGCCAGCAGCTTCCGAGGACTAGCGGAGCCCACAGATACGCAGTATTTT
TRBJ1-3 . . TRBV7-8 CASSLRPPGTGNTIYF TGTGCCAGCAGCTTACGTCCCCCCGGTACTGGAAACACCATATATTTT
TRBJ2-2 . . TRBV27 CASSSPSEANTGELFF TGTGCCAGCAGCAGCCCTAGCGAGGCGAACACCGGGGAGCTGTTTTTT
TRBJ2-7 . . TRBV5-1 CASSPDNSYEQYF TGCGCCAGCAGCCCGGACAACTCCTACGAGCAGTACTTC
TRBJ1-1 . . TRBV27 CASRNQGGPFRAFF TGTGCCAGCAGAAACCAAGGAGGGCCTTTCCGAGCTTTCTTT
TRBJ1-2 . TRBD1 TRBV5-6 CASSFASAGTGNYGYTF TGTGCCAGCAGCTTTGCGAGCGCCGGGACAGGGAACTATGGCTACACCTTC